The T cell receptor (beta chain) described here comes from a study of CD8+ T cells in alopecia areata. Extracted RNA was reverse transcribed into cDNA, the sequencing template. Assay used: immunoSEQ multiplex PCR; TCRdb lists only in-frame clones, some missing. The sample carries about 220,000 clones, approximately 57% recorded once. General observations from the study: Normal skin contains resident alphabeta T cells, and these are also sequenced in scalp samples. Many expanded lesional clones remained in scalp and blood on tofacitinib.

Points on this clone: The antigen is not known.

Treatment defined: oral pan-JAK inhibitor, 5-10 mg twice daily. The V and J ends lost 2 bases and 6 bases respectively, with 8 bases between them. The CDR3 has 14 residues. Per the germline V gene, CDR1 is KGHSH and CDR2 is LQKENI. V and J are TRBV18 and TRBJ1-6; no clear D. The TCR comes from a human donor with alopecia areata. Specimen: CD4+ T cells sorted from blood, collected at week 4, from a patient treated with tofacitinib. The CDR3 spells CASSPMGSNSPLHF. The CDR3 coding sequence is TGTGCCAGCTCACCAATGGGAAGTAATTCACCCCTCCACTTT.